What follows are 28 T cell receptor beta chains derived from one specimen sequenced in a study of radiotherapy plus CTLA-4 blockade in lung cancer. Assay used: immunoSEQ multiplex PCR; TCRdb lists only in-frame clones, some missing. The table shows 11,000 to 15,000 clones, with roughly 86% occurring only once. Sequencing used peripheral blood, obtained from a patient treated with radiotherapy plus ipilimumab. All receptors come from a human donor with non-small cell lung cancer that progressed on radiotherapy plus ipilimumab. Some clones in this sample may be carry-over from other donors' samples.

This clone was seen just once. J is TRBJ1-5 and V is TRBV7-2; 8 nucleotides match TRBD1. CDR3 length equals 17 residues. The germline gives CDR1 SGHTA, CDR2 FQGNSA. Trimming at V came to 0 bases and at J to 1 base, leaving 5 bases not matched to a gene. Here the CDR3 reads CASSLAIGQGSNQPQHF. In DNA, the CDR3 is TGTGCCAGCAGCTTAGCGATCGGACAGGGCAGCAATCAGCCCCAGCATTTT.

The chain joins TRBV6-1 to TRBJ2-1; D uncertain. This CDR3 is 12 amino acids long. V gave up 0 bases and J gave up 10 bases, with 7 bases separating them. CDR1 and CDR2 from the germline V gene are MNHNS and SASEGT. CDR3 DNA sequence: TGTGCCAGCAGTGAAGCGCGCCTAGAGCAGTTCTTC. Its protein product is CASSEARLEQFF.

This clone has just a few counts. The sample carries other DNA sequences with the same CDR3. The genes are TRBV5-1 and TRBJ1-2; D is ambiguous. Germline V CDR1 and CDR2: SGHRS, YFSETQ. CDR3 length equals 14 residues. V dropped 0 bases and J dropped 1 base, with 7 bases sitting between them. In DNA form, the CDR3 reads TGCGCCAGCAGCTTGGCCGAGGGTAACTATGGCTACACCTTC. It is translated as CASSLAEGNYGYTF.

The sample holds one count of this clone. The rearrangement uses TRBV30 and TRBJ2-1; 11 nucleotides align to TRBD2. Germline CDR1 GTSNPN, CDR2 SVGIG (reference sequence). This CDR3 is 15 amino acids long. J gave up 8 bases and V 5 bases, and 11 bases lay outside the gene matches. Here the CDR3 DNA reads TGTGCCTGGTGGTCTAGCGGGGGGCCAGTAGATGAGCAGTTCTTC. Translating it yields CAWWSSGGPVDEQFF.

V usage is TRBV18 and J usage is TRBJ1-2, with 7 bases aligning to TRBD1. After removal of 3 bases from V and 6 bases from J, the junction contained 7 bases not matched to a gene. The germline V gene has CDR1 KGHSH and CDR2 LQKENI. The CDR3 consists of 14 residues. The chain's CDR3 is CASSPTRQGDGYTF. The CDR3 DNA is TGTGCCAGCTCACCTACACGACAGGGTGATGGCTACACCTTC. The full variable domain, rest sourced from reference TRBV18 and TRBJ1-2, is NAGVMQNPRHLVRRRGQEARLRCSPMKGHSHVYWYRQLPEEGLKFMVYLQKENIIDESGMPKERFSAEFPKEGPSILRIQQVVRGDSAAYFCASSPTRQGDGYTFGSGTRLTVV.

The chain combines TRBV11-2 with TRBJ2-7; D is uncertain. The CDR3 contains 12 residues. The V and J ends lost 1 base and 2 bases respectively, with 3 bases between them. Germline values: CDR1 SGHAT, CDR2 FQNNGV. The CDR3 region is CASSLGTYEQYF. CDR3 DNA sequence: TGTGCCAGCAGCTTAGGTACCTACGAGCAGTACTTC.

This clone has more than one count but fewer than ten. This sequence joins TRBV19 and TRBJ2-1, with D tentatively TRBD1 (6 bases). Deletions cut 4 bases from V and 1 base from J, with 11 bases between. Germline V lookup: CDR1 LNHDA, CDR2 SQIVND (reference sequence). The CDR3 is 15 amino acids. CDR3 sequence (DNA): TGTGCCAGTAGTAACCAACAGGGTTCCTACAATGAGCAGTTCTTC. This translates into CASSNQQGSYNEQFF. The full variable domain, its missing parts supplied by reference TRBV19 and TRBJ2-1, is DGGITQSPKYLFRKEGQNVTLSCEQNLNHDAMYWYRQDPGQGLRLIYYSQIVNDFQKGDIAEGYSVSREKKESFPLTVTSAQKNPTAFYLCASSNQQGSYNEQFFGPGTRLTVL.

The V gene is TRBV5-4, the J gene TRBJ2-1, with D tentatively TRBD1 (5 bases). Germline V gives CDR1 SGHNT, CDR2 YYREEE (reference sequence). The CDR3 is 13 amino acids. Between the trimmed V and J ends, which lost 4 bases and 10 bases, there was a span of 15 bases. CDR3 in DNA: TGTGCCAGCAGCGGCGATAAGGGGCGGGAGCAGTTCTTC. Protein product: CASSGDKGREQFF.

V and J are TRBV9 and TRBJ1-2; the match to TRBD1 covers 7 bases. The CDR3 is 12 residues long. Germline trimming cut 3 bases from V and 7 bases from J; bases unmatched to any gene: 3. Germline assignment: CDR1 SGDLS and CDR2 YYNGEE. CDR3 amino acids: CASSDQGGGYTF. The DNA of the CDR3 is TGTGCCAGCAGCGATCAGGGGGGTGGCTACACCTTC.

Judged by abundance, this clone is large. The chain joins TRBV6-6 to TRBJ2-7; possible D gene TRBD2, 6 bases. In germline, CDR1 is MNHNY, CDR2 SVGAGI (reference sequence). There are 11 residues in the CDR3. Trimming took off 6 bases at V and 4 bases at J, with 7 bases between the two ends. CDR3 residues: CASRAGYEQYF. CDR3 in DNA: TGTGCCAGCAGGGCGGGATACGAGCAGTACTTC.

The CDR3 region has the DNA TGTGCCAGCAGTGCCCGGAGCTCCTACGAGCAGTACTTC. Translating gives CASSARSSYEQYF. The V gene is TRBV6-1, the J gene TRBJ2-7; D gene unclear. CDR1 is MNHNS, CDR2 SASEGT, per germline. V dropped 4 bases and J dropped 0 bases, with 7 bases sitting between them. The CDR3 sequence is 13 residues long.

The rearrangement joins TRBV10-1 to TRBJ2-1; no definite D call. V lost 5 bases and J lost 0, with 5 bases in between. This CDR3 has 13 amino acids. Germline V gene lookup returns CDR1 WNHNN and CDR2 SYGVQD (reference sequence). The CDR3 is CASSPSSYNEQFF. The CDR3 nucleotides read TGCGCCAGCAGTCCGAGCTCCTACAATGAGCAGTTCTTC.

The V and J genes are TRBV5-6 and TRBJ2-3; 7 bases line up with TRBD2. After removal of 4 bases from V and 7 bases from J, the junction contained 15 bases not matched to a gene. The germline gives CDR1 SGHDT, CDR2 YYEEEE. The CDR3 extends over 16 amino acids. The CDR3 region is CASSGKGARESNTQYF. For the CDR3, the DNA is TGTGCCAGCAGCGGAAAGGGAGCGCGGGAGTCAAATACGCAGTATTTT.

The rearrangement joins TRBV11-3 to TRBJ2-1; 8 nucleotides line up with TRBD2. Trimming removed 5 bases from V and 15 bases from J; junction bases left unmatched: 6. The germline gives CDR1 SGHNT, CDR2 YENEEA. This CDR3 contains 11 residues. In DNA, the CDR3 is TGTGCCAGCAGCCCCGGGGGGGAGATGTTCTTC. Residues: CASSPGGEMFF.

The gene calls are TRBV27 and TRBJ2-4; 8 nucleotides agree with TRBD2. CDR3 length: 15 amino acids. Germline-derived CDR1 and CDR2 are MNHEY and SMNVEV (reference sequence). The trim removed 2 bases at V and 4 bases at J, leaving 4 bases unmatched. The CDR3 DNA is TGTGCCAGCAGTTTAGGTGCGGGAGGAAAAAACATTCAGTACTTC. Translating it yields CASSLGAGGKNIQYF.

This rearrangement joins TRBV19 to TRBJ1-6; 9 bases are a match to TRBD1. Germline trimming cut 0 bases from V and 9 bases from J; bases unmatched to any gene: 3. The germline V gene has CDR1 LNHDA and CDR2 SQIVND (reference sequence). This CDR3 region has 15 residues. The CDR3 sequence: CASSIDATGGSPLHF. Written as DNA, the CDR3 is TGTGCCAGTAGTATAGACGCGACAGGGGGTTCACCCCTCCACTTT. The full variable domain, in which reference TRBV19 and TRBJ1-6 provide the parts outside the CDR3, is DGGITQSPKYLFRKEGQNVTLSCEQNLNHDAMYWYRQDPGQGLRLIYYSQIVNDFQKGDIAEGYSVSREKKESFPLTVTSAQKNPTAFYLCASSIDATGGSPLHFGNGTRLTVT.

This sequence joins TRBV19 and TRBJ2-7; 7 nucleotides match TRBD1. Trimming at V came to 5 bases and at J to 5 bases, leaving 9 bases not matched to a gene. The CDR3 runs 14 residues. The germline V gene has CDR1 LNHDA and CDR2 SQIVND (reference sequence). The DNA of the CDR3 is TGTGCCAGTAGTCCCTGGGACAGTAGCGACGAGCAGTACTTC. This encodes CASSPWDSSDEQYF.

The chain combines TRBV7-3 with TRBJ1-1; tentative D call: TRBD1 (6 bases). Trimming took off 2 bases at V and 1 base at J, with 8 bases between the two ends. Germline CDR1 and CDR2: SGHTA and FQGTGA. The CDR3 has 14 residues. CDR3 residues: CASSLGGPNTEAFF. CDR3 bases: TGTGCCAGCAGCTTAGGGGGCCCGAACACTGAAGCTTTCTTT. The complete variable domain, with remaining parts taken from reference TRBV7-3 and TRBJ1-1, reads GAGVSQTPSNKVTEKGKYVELRCDPISGHTALYWYRQSLGQGPEFLIYFQGTGAADDSGLPNDRFFAVRPEGSVSTLKIQRTERGDSAVYLCASSLGGPNTEAFFGQGTRLTVV.

The chain recombines TRBV6-1 with TRBJ2-5, with unresolved D. The V end was cut by 6 bases, the J end by 3 bases, with 8 bases between. CDR1 MNHNS and CDR2 SASEGT come from the germline V gene. This CDR3 region has 12 residues. DNA for the CDR3: TGTGCCAGCAGCTATTATAAAGAGACCCAGTACTTC. The encoded protein is CASSYYKETQYF.

The rearrangement uses TRBV4-2 and TRBJ2-7; a weak D match, TRBD1 (6 bases). Trimming removed 3 bases at V and 5 bases at J, with 23 bases between. Germline V lookup: CDR1 LGHNA, CDR2 YNFKEQ. CDR3 length: 17 amino acids. The CDR3 reads CASSQTAGVGVVNEQYF. As DNA, the CDR3 is TGTGCCAGCAGCCAGACCGCAGGGGTTGGGGTAGTCAACGAGCAGTACTTC.

V and J are TRBV4-3 and TRBJ2-7; the match to TRBD1 covers 9 bases. V dropped 2 bases and J dropped 3; count of bases not matched to a gene: 8. The germline V gene encodes CDR1 LGHNA and CDR2 YSLEER. The CDR3 is 16 residues long. CDR3 nucleotides: TGCGCCAGCAGCCAATATCTGGGACAGGGCATCTACGAGCAGTACTTC. Amino acid sequence: CASSQYLGQGIYEQYF.

The chain joins TRBV9 to TRBJ2-1; 11 bases align to TRBD2. Germline loops: CDR1 SGDLS, CDR2 YYNGEE. Trimming took 4 bases from V and 10 from J; bases not matched to a gene: 10. This CDR3 region has 15 residues. CDR3 protein: CASSPGIAGGREQFF. In DNA, the CDR3 is TGTGCCAGCAGCCCTGGGATAGCGGGAGGGCGCGAGCAGTTCTTC. The full variable domain, its missing parts supplied by reference TRBV9 and TRBJ2-1, is DSGVTQTPKHLITATGQRVTLRCSPRSGDLSVYWYQQSLDQGLQFLIQYYNGEERAKGNILERFSAQQFPDLHSELNLSSLELGDSALYFCASSPGIAGGREQFFGPGTRLTVL.

The chain couples TRBV30 to TRBJ1-2, with 8 bases identical to TRBD1. V shed 3 bases and J 4 bases; nucleotides not matched to a gene: 7. Looked up from germline, CDR1 is GTSNPN and CDR2 is SVGIG (reference sequence). The CDR3 is 14 residues long. The CDR3 DNA is TGTGCCTGGAGGGTCAGGGGGCTAGGCTATGGCTACACCTTC. Translating gives CAWRVRGLGYGYTF.

The chain employs TRBV7-2 and TRBJ2-3, with TRBD1 identical over 10 bases. The CDR3 extends over 14 amino acids. The germline gives CDR1 SGHTA, CDR2 FQGNSA. With V trimmed by 4 bases and J by 4 bases, 2 bases remained unmatched. The CDR3 reads CASSWDRGSDTQYF. The DNA of the CDR3 is TGTGCCAGCAGCTGGGACAGGGGATCAGATACGCAGTATTTT.

V usage is TRBV7-9 and J usage is TRBJ1-4, with 7 bases lining up with TRBD1. The CDR3 has 17 amino acids. V was pared by 5 bases and J by 4 bases, with 13 bases of the junction left unmatched. Germline V gene sequence: CDR1 SEHNR, CDR2 FQNEAQ (reference sequence). This CDR3 is CASSPRGRIEDNEKLFF. CDR3 DNA sequence: TGTGCCAGCAGCCCAAGGGGGCGAATCGAGGATAATGAAAAACTGTTTTTT.

The chain is built from TRBV7-2 and TRBJ2-5, with D possibly matching TRBD1 (5 bases). The V and J ends lost 2 bases and 2 bases respectively, with 9 bases between them. CDR3 length equals 14 residues. Germline V gene lookup returns CDR1 SGHTA and CDR2 FQGNSA. For the CDR3, the DNA is TGTGCCAGCAGCTTATCCCAGGGACAAGAGACCCAGTACTTC. Translation: CASSLSQGQETQYF.

This clone appeared a single time. The chain combines TRBV2 with TRBJ2-4; 12 positions match TRBD2. There are 16 residues in the CDR3. Germline-derived CDR1 and CDR2 are SNHLY and FYNNEI. Losses at the gene ends were 8 bases for V and 4 bases for J; bases not matched to a gene: 9. CDR3 sequence reads: CASSRTSGDKKNIQYF. The DNA for the CDR3 is TGTGCCAGCTCGCGGACTAGCGGGGACAAAAAAAACATTCAGTACTTC.

V gene TRBV5-1 combines with J gene TRBJ2-1; tentatively, D is TRBD1 (6 bases). Germline V CDR1 and CDR2: SGHRS, YFSETQ. CDR3 length equals 15 residues. V was pared by 0 bases and J by 4 bases, with 11 bases between. CDR3 loop: CASSLEGQLYNEQFF. Written as DNA, the CDR3 is TGCGCCAGCAGCTTGGAAGGACAGCTATACAATGAGCAGTTCTTC.